This TCR beta chain was recorded in a study of T cell responses to AZD1222 COVID-19 vaccine. The assay was immunoSEQ multiplex PCR, and TCRdb's table has in-frame clones only and misses some. The table has approximately 80,000 clones, 75% to 95% seen once; the top ten hold under 35%. Germline CDR1 is SGHTA and CDR2 is FQGNSA. The CDR3 is made up of 15 amino acids. Trimming removed 5 bases at V and 7 bases at J, with 20 bases between. The J gene is TRBJ2-5, the V gene TRBV7-2; weak D call: TRBD2 (7 bases). The sequencing used peripheral blood, collected 28 days after the second AZD1222 dose. This TCR was sampled from an adult who received the AZD1222 COVID-19 vaccine. CDR3 in DNA: TGTGCCAGCAGCCGGGGCGGGGGCAGGGATGCGACCCAGTACTTC. This translates into CASSRGGGRDATQYF.